This T cell receptor beta chain emerged from a study of a mutant IDH1 vaccine in newly diagnosed glioma. The germline V gene has CDR1 LNHDA and CDR2 SQIVND (reference sequence). Trimming at V came to 6 bases and at J to 7 bases, leaving 7 bases not matched to a gene. The CDR3 spans 15 residues. As regards this clone: Its antigen remains unidentified.

Profiling relied on immunoSEQ multiplex PCR, and the TCRdb table lists in-frame clones only, not all of them. The sample consists of 45,000 to 55,000 clones, about four fifths of them appearing once. Time point denoted: week 47, end of study. With topical imiquimod, each dose of the vaccine consisted of 300 ug of mutant IDH1 20-mer peptide. The sequence was obtained from a woman in her twenties or thirties with glioma. Some clones in this sample may be carry-over from other donors' samples. V and J are TRBV19 and TRBJ1-4, with 11 positions matching TRBD1. The sequences come from PBMCs, collected from a glioma patient whose treatment included an IDH1 peptide vaccine. The DNA for the CDR3 is TGTGCCAGTAGCAAGGACAGGGGGCGATTTGAAAAACTGTTTTTT. Translation: CASSKDRGRFEKLFF.